This T cell receptor (beta chain) is drawn from a study of beta chain features in type 1 diabetes. Expressed TCRB transcripts were sequenced, since all the RNA that had been isolated was reverse transcribed. The assay was immunoSEQ multiplex PCR, and TCRdb's table has in-frame clones only and misses some. The data show 150,000 to 200,000 clones, roughly 60% seen once. Broader study findings: Patients' naive, central memory and regulatory TCRB repertoires appeared more alike than those of healthy donors. Moderate yet significant TCRB CDR3 shortening was seen in Type 1 diabetes patients in all four CD4+ subsets.

Sorted CD4+ subsets: naive, central memory, regulatory, stem cell-like memory (CD45RO/CCR7/CD25/CD127/CD95/CD27 panel). The CDR3 has 16 amino acids. From germline, CDR1 is SGHTA and CDR2 FQGNSA. V was clipped by 6 bases and J by 2 bases, with 19 bases between them. As to this clone: No antigen is known for it.

The receptor's source is a man younger than 45 with type 1 diabetes. The sample was naive CD4+ T cells from blood. The genes are TRBV7-2 and TRBJ2-5; tentatively, D is TRBD2 (6 bases). The CDR3: CASSLAPGLIQETQYF. In DNA form, the CDR3 reads TGTGCCAGCAGTCTTGCCCCGGGACTGATACAAGAGACCCAGTACTTC.